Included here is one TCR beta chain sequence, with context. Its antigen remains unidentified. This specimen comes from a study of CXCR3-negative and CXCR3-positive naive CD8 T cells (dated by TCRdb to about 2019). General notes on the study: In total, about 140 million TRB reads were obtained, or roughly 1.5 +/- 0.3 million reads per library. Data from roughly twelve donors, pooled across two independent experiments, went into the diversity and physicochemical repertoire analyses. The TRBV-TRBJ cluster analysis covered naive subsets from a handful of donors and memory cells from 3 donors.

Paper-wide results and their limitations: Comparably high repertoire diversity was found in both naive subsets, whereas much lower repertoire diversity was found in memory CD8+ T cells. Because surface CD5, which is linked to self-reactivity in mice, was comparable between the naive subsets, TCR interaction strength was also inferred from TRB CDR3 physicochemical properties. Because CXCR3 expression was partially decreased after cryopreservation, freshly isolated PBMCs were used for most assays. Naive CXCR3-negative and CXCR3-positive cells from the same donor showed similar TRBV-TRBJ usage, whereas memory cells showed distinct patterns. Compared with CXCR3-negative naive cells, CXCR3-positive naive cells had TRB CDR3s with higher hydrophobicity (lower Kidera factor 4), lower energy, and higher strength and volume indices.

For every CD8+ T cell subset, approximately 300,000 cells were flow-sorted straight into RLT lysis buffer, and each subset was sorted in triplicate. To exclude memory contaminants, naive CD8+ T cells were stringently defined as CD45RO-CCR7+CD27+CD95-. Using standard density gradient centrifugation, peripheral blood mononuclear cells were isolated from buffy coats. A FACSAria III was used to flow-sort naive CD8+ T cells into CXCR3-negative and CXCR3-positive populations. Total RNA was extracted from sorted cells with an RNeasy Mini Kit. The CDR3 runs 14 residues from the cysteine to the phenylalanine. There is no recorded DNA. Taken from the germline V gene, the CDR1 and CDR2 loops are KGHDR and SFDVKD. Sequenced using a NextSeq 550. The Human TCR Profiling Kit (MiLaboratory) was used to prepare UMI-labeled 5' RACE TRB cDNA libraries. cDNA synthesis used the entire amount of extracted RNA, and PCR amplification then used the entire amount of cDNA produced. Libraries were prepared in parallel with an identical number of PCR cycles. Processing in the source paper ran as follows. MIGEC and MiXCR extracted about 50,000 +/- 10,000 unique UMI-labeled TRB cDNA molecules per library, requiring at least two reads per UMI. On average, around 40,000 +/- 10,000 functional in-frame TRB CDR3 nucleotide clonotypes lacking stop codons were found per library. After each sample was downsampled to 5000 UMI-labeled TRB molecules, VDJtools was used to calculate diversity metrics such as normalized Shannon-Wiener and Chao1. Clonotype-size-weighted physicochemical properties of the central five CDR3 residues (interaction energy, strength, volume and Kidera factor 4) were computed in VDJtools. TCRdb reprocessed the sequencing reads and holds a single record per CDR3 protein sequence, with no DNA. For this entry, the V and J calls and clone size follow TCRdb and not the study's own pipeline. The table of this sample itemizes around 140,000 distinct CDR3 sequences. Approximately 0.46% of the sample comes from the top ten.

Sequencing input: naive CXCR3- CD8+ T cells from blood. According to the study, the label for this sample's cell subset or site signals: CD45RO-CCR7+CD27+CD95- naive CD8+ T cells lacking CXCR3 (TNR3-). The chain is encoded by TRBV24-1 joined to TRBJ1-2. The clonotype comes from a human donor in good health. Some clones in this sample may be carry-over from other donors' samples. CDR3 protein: CATSDSSANYGYTF.